The 25 T cell receptor beta chains presented below share a single source sample, sequenced in a study of T cells expressing NK-cell markers. Reanalyzing the 5' RACE reads, TCRdb keeps one entry per CDR3 protein, without DNA. This sample's table reports about 140,000 distinct CDR3 sequences. Material: blood T cells: a sorted CD56 or NKG2C T cell subset, CD4+ or CD8+ T cells, or bulk PBMC T cells (not recorded which). These receptors originate from a man between 18 and 29 years old in good health.

This sequence joins TRBV11-2 and TRBJ1-2. The CDR3 runs to 11 residues. Germline lookup yields CDR1 SGHAT and CDR2 FQNNGV. The CDR3 here is CASSLVDGYTF.

The chain has TRBV20-1 and TRBJ2-7. CDR1 and CDR2 (germline): DFQATT, SNEGSKA (reference sequence). CDR3 length: 13 residues. The CDR3 spells CSAGLDSTYEQYF.

The chain couples TRBV5-5 to TRBJ2-1; without DNA, the TCRdb call of TRBD1 cannot be checked. Germline V gene lookup returns CDR1 SGHKS and CDR2 YYEKEE (reference sequence). The CDR3 is made up of 15 amino acids. CDR3 loop: CASSAPGTEDNEQFF.

This chain joins TRBV25-1 and TRBJ2-7; as DNA is missing, the TRBD2 call by TCRdb cannot be tested. Germline V gene lookup returns CDR1 MGHDK and CDR2 SYGVNS. The CDR3 contains 13 residues. This CDR3 is CASSEFALDEQYF.

The chain couples TRBV9 to TRBJ2-2; as DNA is missing, the TRBD1 call by TCRdb cannot be tested. CDR3 length: 14 residues. CDR1 is SGDLS, CDR2 YYNGEE, per germline. The CDR3 reads CAARQGYRTGELFF.

The rearrangement links TRBV7-2 to TRBJ2-1. Per the germline V gene, CDR1 is SGHTA and CDR2 is FQGNSA. This CDR3 has 17 residues. This chain's CDR3 is CASSLVVSSQVDNEQFF.

The chain couples TRBV6-5 to TRBJ2-7; TCRdb's D gene call, TRBD1, goes unchecked for lack of DNA. Germline V gives CDR1 MNHEY, CDR2 SVGAGI. The CDR3 covers 12 residues. Here the CDR3 reads CASSPTGYEQYF.

The V call is TRBV29-1, the J call TRBJ2-7. Germline CDR1 and CDR2: SQVTM and ANQGSEA. There are 13 residues in the CDR3. The CDR3 reads CSVAKGGSDEQYF.

This rearrangement joins TRBV27 to TRBJ2-7. Germline V CDR1 and CDR2: MNHEY, SMNVEV (reference sequence). The CDR3 is 11 amino acids. This CDR3 reads CASRAYYEQYF.

This CDR3 reads CASSLAYSVNTEAFF. The gene calls are TRBV7-2 and TRBJ1-1. The germline CDR1 and CDR2 sequences are SGHTA and FQGNSA. The CDR3 sequence is 15 residues long.

The chain recombines TRBV20-1 with TRBJ2-7; the TCRdb call, TRBD1, lacks DNA for checking. The CDR3 loop spans 16 amino acids. CDR1 is DFQATT, CDR2 SNEGSKA, per germline (reference sequence). The CDR3: CSAVGYGRGPNYEQYF.

CDR3 residues: CASSDSINSGRADTQYF. This rearrangement joins TRBV6-4 to TRBJ2-3; checking the TCRdb D call of TRBD2 is not possible without DNA. The CDR3 has 17 amino acids. The germline gives CDR1 MRHNA, CDR2 SNTAGT.

The chain employs TRBV10-3 and TRBJ1-1. CDR3 length: 14 amino acids. The V gene's germline CDR1 is ENHRY and CDR2 SYGVKD. The CDR3 protein is CAISEWTANTEAFF.

This sequence joins TRBV5-1 and TRBJ2-2. This CDR3 contains 16 residues. The germline V gene has CDR1 SGHRS and CDR2 YFSETQ. CDR3 loop: CASSELFEHGTGELFF.

The chain joins TRBV12-3 or TRBV12-4 to TRBJ2-1. This CDR3 has 13 residues. The CDR3 reads CASSFGEINEQFF.

The chain uses TRBV7-2 and TRBJ2-7; TCRdb reports TRBD1, a call that lacks DNA to check it against. Germline V lookup: CDR1 SGHTA, CDR2 FQGNSA. The CDR3 is 14 residues long. The CDR3 loop reads CASSYGTGGEEQYF. Filled out from reference TRBV7-2 and TRBJ2-7, the complete variable domain reads GAGVSQSPSNKVTEKGKDVELRCDPISGHTALYWYRQSLGQGLEFLIYFQGNSAPDKSGLPSDRFSAERTGGSVSTLTIQRTQQEDSAVYLCASSYGTGGEEQYFGPGTRLTVT.

The CDR3 protein is CAWSEGRGNEQYF. The V and J genes are TRBV30 and TRBJ2-7; TCRdb indicates TRBD1, and absent DNA this call remains unverified. CDR1 and CDR2 (germline): GTSNPN, SVGIG (reference sequence). The CDR3 is 13 residues long.

The chain couples TRBV4-3 to TRBJ2-1; the TCRdb call, TRBD2, lacks DNA for checking. CDR1 is LGHNA and CDR2 is YSLEER in the germline V gene. This CDR3 comprises 17 residues. CDR3 in amino acids: CASSQVMSGVSYNEQFF.

The chain has TRBV28 and TRBJ2-3. The CDR3 contains 12 residues. Per germline, CDR1 MDHEN and CDR2 SYDVKM. The CDR3 loop is CASSFRTHTQYF.

CDR3 sequence reads: CASSLAGEVDTQYF. The chain employs TRBV12-3 or TRBV12-4 and TRBJ2-3. The CDR3 length is 14 residues.

The genes are TRBV12-3 or TRBV12-4 and TRBJ1-1; the TRBD1 assignment by TCRdb is unverifiable without DNA. The CDR3 consists of 14 residues. CDR3: CASSPLGGIYEAFF.

CDR3 loop: CASSPHESFSTDTQYF. This chain links TRBV13 with TRBJ2-3. CDR3 length equals 16 residues. Germline values: CDR1 PRHDT, CDR2 FYEKMQ (reference sequence). Based on the CDR3 plus reference TRBV13 and TRBJ2-3, the full variable domain is AAGVIQSPRHLIKEKRETATLKCYPIPRHDTVYWYQQGPGQDPQFLISFYEKMQSDKGSIPDRFSAQQFSDYHSELNMSSLELGDSALYFCASSPHESFSTDTQYFGPGTRLTVL.

The J gene is TRBJ2-1, the V gene TRBV20-1; TCRdb's D call, TRBD2, is unchecked because there is no DNA. This CDR3 is 17 amino acids long. The germline gives CDR1 DFQATT, CDR2 SNEGSKA (reference sequence). The CDR3 sequence: CSAGGLAGESWDNEQFF.

The CDR3 here is CASTERGSGRRHEQFF. The genes are TRBV2 and TRBJ2-1; TCRdb selects TRBD2, and the lack of DNA leaves this call unchecked. CDR3 length: 16 amino acids. Germline V CDR1 and CDR2: SNHLY, FYNNEI.

The chain employs TRBV19 and TRBJ1-6. Germline V gives CDR1 LNHDA, CDR2 SQIVND (reference sequence). The CDR3 covers 18 residues. The CDR3 reads CASSKTVLLPEAIAPLHF. The full variable domain, its missing parts supplied by reference TRBV19 and TRBJ1-6, is DGGITQSPKYLFRKEGQNVTLSCEQNLNHDAMYWYRQDPGQGLRLIYYSQIVNDFQKGDIAEGYSVSREKKESFPLTVTSAQKNPTAFYLCASSKTVLLPEAIAPLHFGNGTRLTVT.